One sample yielded the 24 T cell receptor beta chains listed below, sequenced in a study of vaccination and CD4 T cells after COVID-19. Treatment in this sample: approximately 9-day PBMC culture with coronavirus spike peptide pools or control peptides (ViraFEST assay). Antigens for these TCRs are unknown. Cultured CD4+ T-cell DNA underwent Oncomine TCR Beta short-read sequencing. TCRdb reprocessed the PCR reads via MiXCR and lists one record per CDR3 protein. The table records approximately 15,000 distinct CDR3 sequences, about four fifths of them present only once. Specimen: CD4+ T cells from blood, cultured in vitro. Receptor source: a human donor who had recovered from COVID-19.

The V and J genes are TRBV20-1 and TRBJ1-5; 11 bases are shared with TRBD1. This CDR3 region has 16 residues. Germline loops: CDR1 DFQATT, CDR2 SNEGSKA (reference sequence). Trimming at V came to 6 bases and at J to 4 bases, leaving 11 bases not matched to a gene. The CDR3 sequence is CSARTGGAYRNQPQHF. The CDR3 bases are TGCAGTGCAAGGACAGGGGGCGCTTATCGGAATCAGCCCCAGCATTTT.

V is TRBV19 and J is TRBJ1-2, with a weak D call TRBD1 (6 bases). The V end lost 3 bases, the J end lost 8 bases, and 16 bases lay between the germline ends. Germline V gene sequence: CDR1 LNHDA, CDR2 SQIVND (reference sequence). This CDR3 spans 14 amino acids. The CDR3 is CASSIQGGGGGYTF. DNA for the CDR3: TGTGCCAGTAGTATCCAAGGGGGGGGCGGCGGCTACACCTTC.

The chain has TRBV20-1 and TRBJ1-2, with a weak D call TRBD1 (5 bases). The CDR3 extends over 13 amino acids. CDR1 and CDR2 from the germline V gene are DFQATT and SNEGSKA (reference sequence). Trimming took 3 bases from V and 1 from J, leaving 9 bases between them. The CDR3 region has the DNA TGCAGTGCTAGTCGACAGATTAACTATGGCTACACCTTC. It codes for CSASRQINYGYTF.

The V call is TRBV5-1, the J call TRBJ1-5; D possibly corresponds to TRBD1 (6 bases). The germline V and J ends were trimmed by 4 bases and 7 bases, with 15 bases remaining between them. The CDR3 extends over 14 amino acids. Germline values: CDR1 SGHRS, CDR2 YFSETQ. CDR3 sequence reads: CASSHRPGVQPQHF. CDR3 nucleotide sequence: TGCGCCAGCAGCCACCGACCAGGGGTCCAGCCCCAGCATTTT.

This chain connects TRBV7-2 to TRBJ1-6, with D uncertain. Trimming pared 5 bases from V and 7 bases from J, leaving 15 bases between. Germline lookup yields CDR1 SGHTA and CDR2 FQGNSA. The CDR3 has 15 residues. The CDR3 protein is CASSVDRIQNSPLHF. As DNA, the CDR3 is TGTGCCAGCAGCGTCGATAGAATACAGAATTCACCCCTCCACTTT.

This clonotype was counted a few times. The V gene is TRBV28, the J gene TRBJ1-6; D might be TRBD1 (6 bases). The germline V and J ends were trimmed by 6 bases and 7 bases, with 13 bases remaining between them. The germline CDR1 and CDR2 sequences are MDHEN and SYDVKM. The CDR3 is made up of 14 amino acids. CDR3 in amino acids: CASRRTGSNSPLHF. CDR3 nucleotides: TGTGCCAGCAGACGAACAGGGTCAAATTCACCCCTCCACTTT. Supplemented by reference TRBV28 and TRBJ1-6, the full variable domain reads DVKVTQSSRYLVKRTGEKVFLECVQDMDHENMFWYRQDPGLGLRLIYFSYDVKMKEKGDIPEGYSVSREKKERFSLILESASTNQTSMYLCASRRTGSNSPLHFGNGTRLTVT.

Only a few counts were recorded for this clonotype. The chain recombines TRBV21-1 with TRBJ2-1; the tabulated D call, TRBD1, remains unverified against the DNA. TRBV21-1 is a pseudogene segment. The CDR3 length is 16 residues. The CDR3 region has the DNA TGTGCCAGCAGCAAAGGGGGGAATACGACGGGCGATGAGCAGTTCTTC. Amino acid sequence: CASSKGGNTTGDEQFF.

The chain has TRBV27 and TRBJ2-7; D might be TRBD1 or TRBD2, each matching 5 bases. Germline loops: CDR1 MNHEY, CDR2 SMNVEV (reference sequence). V dropped 4 bases and J dropped 5 bases, with 18 bases sitting between them. The CDR3 contains 15 residues. CDR3 loop: CASSWGPGQTNEQYF. CDR3 DNA: TGTGCCAGCAGTTGGGGACCAGGACAAACTAACGAGCAGTACTTC.

This clonotype was counted a few times. The chain links TRBV21-1 to TRBJ1-1; the table's D call TRBD1 went unverified against the DNA. TRBV21-1 is deemed a pseudogene. The CDR3 length is 14 residues. CDR3 amino acids: CASSSPDRESEAFF. CDR3 nucleotide sequence: TGTGCCAGCAGCTCCCCGGACCGAGAATCTGAAGCTTTCTTT.

V is TRBV2 and J is TRBJ1-6; D is unresolved. The CDR3 runs 13 residues. CDR1 is SNHLY and CDR2 is FYNNEI in the germline V gene. Trimming cost V 3 bases and J 6 bases, with 6 bases left between them. The CDR3 loop is CASSDRVNSPLHF. The CDR3 DNA reads as TGTGCCAGCAGTGATAGGGTTAATTCACCCCTCCACTTT.

V usage is TRBV27 and J usage is TRBJ1-6; tentatively, D is TRBD1 (5 bases). The V and J ends lost 4 bases and 1 base respectively, with 8 bases between them. CDR3 length equals 15 residues. Germline values: CDR1 MNHEY, CDR2 SMNVEV (reference sequence). The CDR3 sequence is CASSWGRSYNSPLHF. The CDR3 coding sequence is TGTGCCAGCAGTTGGGGCAGGTCCTATAATTCACCCCTCCACTTT.

In its sample, this clonotype is medium-sized. The genes are TRBV12-3 or TRBV12-4 and TRBJ1-2; TRBD1 aligns across 8 bases. J lost 4 bases, V lost 4 bases, and 5 bases had no gene match. The CDR3 sequence is 14 residues long. Here the CDR3 reads CASSYRDRTYGYTF. The CDR3 nucleotides read TGTGCCAGCAGTTACCGGGACAGGACCTATGGCTACACCTTC.

The chain has TRBV7-9 and TRBJ2-1; 7 bases match TRBD2. V dropped 5 bases and J dropped 8; count of bases not matched to a gene: 15. The CDR3 sequence is 16 residues long. Germline V lookup: CDR1 SEHNR, CDR2 FQNEAQ (reference sequence). DNA for the CDR3: TGTGCCAGCAGCATACCACCAGGACTAGGGAGCGATGAGCAGTTCTTC. This translates into CASSIPPGLGSDEQFF.

This clonotype was counted only a few times. The chain couples TRBV7-2 to TRBJ1-2; the match to TRBD1 covers 8 bases. CDR3 size: 14 residues. The junction had 5 bases not matched to a gene; V was cut back by 5 bases and J by 3 bases. CDR1 and CDR2 from the germline V gene are SGHTA and FQGNSA. The CDR3 DNA reads TGTGCCAGCAGCCCCGGGACAGGCCACTATGGCTACACCTTC. Translating gives CASSPGTGHYGYTF.

V usage is TRBV12-3 or TRBV12-4 and J usage is TRBJ1-5; the D gene is possibly TRBD1 (5 bases). The V end lost 5 bases, the J end lost 7 bases, and 12 bases lay between the germline ends. This CDR3 has 13 amino acids. CDR3 coding DNA: TGTGCCAGCAGTCGGACGGGGGAACAGCCCCAGCATTTT. It is translated as CASSRTGEQPQHF.

This clonotype rates as medium-sized. V and J are TRBV20-1 and TRBJ2-1; 9 bases are shared with TRBD2. CDR3 size: 15 residues. The germline CDR1 and CDR2 sequences are DFQATT and SNEGSKA (reference sequence). After removal of 0 bases from V and 3 bases from J, the junction contained 3 bases not matched to a gene. The chain's CDR3 is CSARDLSGSYNEQFF. The CDR3 DNA reads TGCAGTGCTAGAGATCTTAGCGGGAGCTACAATGAGCAGTTCTTC.

V usage is TRBV19 and J usage is TRBJ2-5, with 9 nucleotides matching TRBD1. Germline CDR1 reads LNHDA; CDR2 reads SQIVND (reference sequence). The CDR3 extends over 16 amino acids. V gave up 1 base and J gave up 4 bases; unmatched junction bases: 7. CDR3 sequence reads: CASSIGGQGFRETQYF. Written as DNA, the CDR3 is TGTGCCAGTAGTATAGGGGGACAGGGTTTTAGAGAGACCCAGTACTTC.

This clonotype was detected only once. This rearrangement joins TRBV30 to TRBJ1-5; unclear D gene. The CDR3 is 16 amino acids. Germline assignment: CDR1 GTSNPN and CDR2 SVGIG (reference sequence). V was trimmed by 1 base and J by 4 bases, leaving 17 bases between them. The CDR3 loop is CAWSGSTGVGNQPQHF. The CDR3 DNA sequence: TGTGCCTGGAGTGGGAGCACCGGGGTGGGTAATCAGCCCCAGCATTTT.

This chain connects TRBV6-1 to TRBJ2-1, with TRBD2 matching over 11 bases. Germline assignment: CDR1 MNHNS and CDR2 SASEGT. The CDR3 covers 18 residues. The V segment lost 3 bases and the J segment 0 bases; nucleotides outside the gene matches: 7. CDR3 bases: TGTGCCAGCAGTGAGAGACTAGCGGGACCAATCTCCTACAATGAGCAGTTCTTC. Residues: CASSERLAGPISYNEQFF.

This clonotype was found a few times. The CDR3 is CASSLSAGQPQHF. In DNA form, the CDR3 reads TGTGCCAGCAGCCTTTCCGCAGGGCAGCCCCAGCATTTT. This chain uses TRBV7-2 with TRBJ1-5; D is perhaps TRBD1 (5 bases). Germline V gene data show CDR1 as SGHTA and CDR2 as FQGNSA. The germline V and J ends were trimmed by 5 bases and 7 bases, with 12 bases remaining between them. The CDR3 is 13 residues long.

The CDR3 here is CASSYPGYEQYF. CDR3 nucleotides: TGTGCCAGCAGTTACCCGGGGTACGAGCAGTACTTC. This sequence joins TRBV6-2 or TRBV6-3 and TRBJ2-7; a possible D gene is TRBD2 (5 bases). Per germline, CDR1 MNHEY and CDR2 SVGEGT. The V end was cut by 2 bases, the J end by 4 bases, with 6 bases between. CDR3 length equals 12 residues.

This clonotype has just one count. This chain connects TRBV7-2 to TRBJ2-7; weak D call: TRBD2 (6 bases). The V gene lost 1 base and the J gene lost 3 bases, with 16 bases spanning the gap. CDR1 SGHTA and CDR2 FQGNSA come from the germline V gene. CDR3 size: 16 residues. CDR3 nucleotide sequence: TGTGCCAGCAGCTTAGGGGCAGTGGGAGCGGGCTACGAGCAGTACTTC. It codes for CASSLGAVGAGYEQYF.

This clonotype was counted once. The chain joins TRBV7-3 to TRBJ2-3; 7 nucleotides align to TRBD2. After removal of 2 bases from V and 5 bases from J, the junction contained 4 bases not matched to a gene. Germline V gene data show CDR1 as SGHTA and CDR2 as FQGTGA. The CDR3 loop spans 14 amino acids. The CDR3 DNA is TGTGCCAGCAGCTTATATAGCGGGCTAGATACGCAGTATTTT. Its translation: CASSLYSGLDTQYF.

This CDR3 is CASSQASGGSYEQYF. Here the CDR3 DNA reads TGTGCCAGCAGTCAAGCTAGCGGGGGATCCTACGAGCAGTACTTC. The chain recombines TRBV28 with TRBJ2-7; TRBD2 agrees at 10 bases. V shed 5 bases and J 1 base; nucleotides not matched to a gene: 5. The CDR3 covers 15 residues. Germline V gene lookup returns CDR1 MDHEN and CDR2 SYDVKM.